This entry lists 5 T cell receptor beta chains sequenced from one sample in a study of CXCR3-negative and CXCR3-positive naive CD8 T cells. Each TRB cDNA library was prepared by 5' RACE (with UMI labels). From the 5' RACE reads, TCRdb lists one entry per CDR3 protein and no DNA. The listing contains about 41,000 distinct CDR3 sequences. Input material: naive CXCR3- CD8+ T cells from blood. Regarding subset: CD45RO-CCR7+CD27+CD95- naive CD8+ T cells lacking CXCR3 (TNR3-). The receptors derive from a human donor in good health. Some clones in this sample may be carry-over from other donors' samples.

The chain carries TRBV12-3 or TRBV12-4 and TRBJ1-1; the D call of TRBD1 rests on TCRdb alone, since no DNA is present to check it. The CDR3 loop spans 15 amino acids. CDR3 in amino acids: CASSLGRGRNTEAFF.

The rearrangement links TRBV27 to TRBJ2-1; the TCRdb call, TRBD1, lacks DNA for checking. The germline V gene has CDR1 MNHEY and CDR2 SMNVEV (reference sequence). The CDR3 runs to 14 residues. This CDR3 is CASSLMAGDAVQFF.

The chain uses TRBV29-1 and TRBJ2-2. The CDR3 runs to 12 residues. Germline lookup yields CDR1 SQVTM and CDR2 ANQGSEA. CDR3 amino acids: CSVVFLAGELFF.

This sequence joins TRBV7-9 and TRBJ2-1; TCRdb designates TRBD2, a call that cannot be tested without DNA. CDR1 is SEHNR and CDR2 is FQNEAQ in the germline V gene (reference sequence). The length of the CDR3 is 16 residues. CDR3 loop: CASSGGLAGVGNEQFF.

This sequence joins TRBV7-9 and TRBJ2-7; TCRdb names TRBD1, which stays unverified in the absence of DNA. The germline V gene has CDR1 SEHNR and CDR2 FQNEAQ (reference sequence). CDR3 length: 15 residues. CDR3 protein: CASSLAGTDGVEQYF. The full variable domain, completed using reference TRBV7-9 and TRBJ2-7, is DTGVSQNPRHKITKRGQNVTFRCDPISEHNRLYWYRQTLGQGPEFLTYFQNEAQLEKSRLLSDRFSAERPKGSFSTLEIQRTEQGDSAMYLCASSLAGTDGVEQYFGPGTRLTVT.